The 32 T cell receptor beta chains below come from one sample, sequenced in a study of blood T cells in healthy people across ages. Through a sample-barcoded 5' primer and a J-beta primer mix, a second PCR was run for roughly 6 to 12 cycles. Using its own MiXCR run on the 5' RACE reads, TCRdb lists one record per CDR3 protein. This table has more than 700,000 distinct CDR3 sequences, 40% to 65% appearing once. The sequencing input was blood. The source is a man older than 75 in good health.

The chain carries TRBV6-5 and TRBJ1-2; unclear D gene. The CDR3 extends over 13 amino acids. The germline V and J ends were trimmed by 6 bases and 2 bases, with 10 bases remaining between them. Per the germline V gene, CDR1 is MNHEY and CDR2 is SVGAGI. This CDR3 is CASRHDMNYGYTF. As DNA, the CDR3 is TGTGCCAGCAGACACGACATGAACTATGGCTACACCTTC.

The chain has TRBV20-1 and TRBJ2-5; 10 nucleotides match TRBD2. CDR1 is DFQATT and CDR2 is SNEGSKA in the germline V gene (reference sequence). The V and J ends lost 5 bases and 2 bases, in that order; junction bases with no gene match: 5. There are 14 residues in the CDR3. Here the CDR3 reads CSASRTSGQETQYF. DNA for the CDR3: TGCAGTGCTTCCAGGACTAGCGGACAAGAGACCCAGTACTTC.

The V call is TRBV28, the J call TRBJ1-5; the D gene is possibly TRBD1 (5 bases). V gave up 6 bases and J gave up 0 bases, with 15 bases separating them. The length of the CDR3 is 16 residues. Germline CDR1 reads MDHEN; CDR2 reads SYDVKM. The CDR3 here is CASRYRGADSNQPQHF. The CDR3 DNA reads TGTGCCAGCAGGTATCGAGGGGCCGATAGCAATCAGCCCCAGCATTTT.

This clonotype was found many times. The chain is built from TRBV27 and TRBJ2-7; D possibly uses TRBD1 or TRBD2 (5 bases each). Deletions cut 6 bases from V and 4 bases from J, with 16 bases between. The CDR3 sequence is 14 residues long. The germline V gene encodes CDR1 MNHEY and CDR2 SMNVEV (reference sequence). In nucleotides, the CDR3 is TGTGCCAGCAGCCCTACCGGGACGGCTTACGAGCAGTACTTC. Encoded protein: CASSPTGTAYEQYF.

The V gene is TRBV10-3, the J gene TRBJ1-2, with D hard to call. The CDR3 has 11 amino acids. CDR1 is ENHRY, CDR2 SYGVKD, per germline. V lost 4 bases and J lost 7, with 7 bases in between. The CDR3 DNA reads TGTGCCATCAGTGGTGACCTTGGCTACACCTTC. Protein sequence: CAISGDLGYTF.

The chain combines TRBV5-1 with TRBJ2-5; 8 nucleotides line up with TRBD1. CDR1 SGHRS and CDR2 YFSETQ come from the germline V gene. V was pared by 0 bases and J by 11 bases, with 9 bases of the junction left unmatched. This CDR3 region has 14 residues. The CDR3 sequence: CASSLVDRVDEQYF. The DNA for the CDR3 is TGCGCCAGCAGCTTGGTGGACAGGGTTGATGAGCAGTACTTC.

CDR3 sequence: CASSGIGLEAYEQYF. As DNA, the CDR3 is TGTGCCAGCAGCGGTATAGGGCTCGAAGCCTACGAGCAGTACTTC. This chain links TRBV9 with TRBJ2-7; D unclear. The CDR3 is 15 amino acids. Germline V CDR1 and CDR2: SGDLS, YYNGEE. V lost 3 bases, J lost 2 bases, and 15 bases lay in between. The whole variable domain, filled in from reference TRBV9 and TRBJ2-7, reads DSGVTQTPKHLITATGQRVTLRCSPRSGDLSVYWYQQSLDQGLQFLIQYYNGEERAKGNILERFSAQQFPDLHSELNLSSLELGDSALYFCASSGIGLEAYEQYFGPGTRLTVT.

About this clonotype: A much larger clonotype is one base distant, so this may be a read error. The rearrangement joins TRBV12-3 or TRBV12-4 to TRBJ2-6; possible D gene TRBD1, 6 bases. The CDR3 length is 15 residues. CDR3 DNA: TGTGCCAGCAGTCTAGGACAGTCTGGGGCCGACGTCCTGACTTTC. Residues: CASSLGQSGADVLTF.

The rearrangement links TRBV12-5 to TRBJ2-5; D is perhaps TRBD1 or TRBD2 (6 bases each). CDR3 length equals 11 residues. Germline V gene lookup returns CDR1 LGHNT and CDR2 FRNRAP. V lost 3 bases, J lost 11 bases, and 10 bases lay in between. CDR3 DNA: TGTGCTAGTGGTTTAAGGGGGGAGCAGTACTTC. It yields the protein CASGLRGEQYF.

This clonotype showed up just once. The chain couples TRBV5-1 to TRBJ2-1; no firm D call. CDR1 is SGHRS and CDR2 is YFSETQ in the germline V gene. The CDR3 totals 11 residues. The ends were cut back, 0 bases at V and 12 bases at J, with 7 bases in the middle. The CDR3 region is CASSLEKGQFF. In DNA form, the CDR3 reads TGCGCCAGCAGCTTGGAAAAGGGGCAGTTCTTC.

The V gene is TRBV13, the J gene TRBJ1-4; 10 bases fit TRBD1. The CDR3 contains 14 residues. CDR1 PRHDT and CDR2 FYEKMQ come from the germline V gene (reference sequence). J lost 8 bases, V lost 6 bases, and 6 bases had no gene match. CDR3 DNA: TGTGCCAGCAGACCCGGACAGGGGGAGGAAAAACTGTTTTTT. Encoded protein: CASRPGQGEEKLFF.

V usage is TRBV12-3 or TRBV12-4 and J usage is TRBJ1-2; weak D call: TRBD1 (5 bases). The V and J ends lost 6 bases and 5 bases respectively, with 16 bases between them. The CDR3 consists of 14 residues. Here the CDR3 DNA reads TGTGCCAGCAGACCTCCGGACAAGTATTATGGCTACACCTTC. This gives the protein CASRPPDKYYGYTF.

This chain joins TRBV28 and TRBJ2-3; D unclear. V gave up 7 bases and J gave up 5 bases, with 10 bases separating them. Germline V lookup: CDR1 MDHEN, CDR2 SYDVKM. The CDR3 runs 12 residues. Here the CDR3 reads CASTPNRDTQYF. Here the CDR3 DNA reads TGTGCCAGCACCCCAAATAGAGATACGCAGTATTTT. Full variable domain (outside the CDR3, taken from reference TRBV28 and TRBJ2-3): DVKVTQSSRYLVKRTGEKVFLECVQDMDHENMFWYRQDPGLGLRLIYFSYDVKMKEKGDIPEGYSVSREKKERFSLILESASTNQTSMYLCASTPNRDTQYFGPGTRLTVL.

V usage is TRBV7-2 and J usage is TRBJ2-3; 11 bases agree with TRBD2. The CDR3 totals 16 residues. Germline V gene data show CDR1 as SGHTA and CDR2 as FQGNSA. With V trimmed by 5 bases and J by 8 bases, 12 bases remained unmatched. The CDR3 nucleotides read TGTGCCAGCAGCCCTACTCCGACTAGCGGGATTGCTACGCAGTATTTT. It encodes CASSPTPTSGIATQYF.

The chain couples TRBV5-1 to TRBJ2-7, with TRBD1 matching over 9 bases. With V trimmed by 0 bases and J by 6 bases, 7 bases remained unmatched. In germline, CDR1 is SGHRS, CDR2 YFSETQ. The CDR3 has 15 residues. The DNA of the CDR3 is TGCGCCAGCAGCTTGGCCCCACAGGGGGCGGGCGAGCAGTACTTC. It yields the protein CASSLAPQGAGEQYF.

CDR3 nucleotide sequence: TGTGCCAACAGCCCCTATCGGGACAGAGCCTACGAGCAGTACTTC. It specifies CANSPYRDRAYEQYF. This chain uses TRBV28 with TRBJ2-7, with TRBD1 identical over 7 bases. The ends lost 10 bases at V and 2 bases at J; junction bases unmatched: 14. CDR1 is MDHEN and CDR2 is SYDVKM in the germline V gene. This CDR3 region has 15 residues. Full variable domain (missing parts from reference TRBV28 and TRBJ2-7): DVKVTQSSRYLVKRTGEKVFLECVQDMDHENMFWYRQDPGLGLRLIYFSYDVKMKEKGDIPEGYSVSREKKERFSLILESASTNQTSMYLCANSPYRDRAYEQYFGPGTRLTVT.

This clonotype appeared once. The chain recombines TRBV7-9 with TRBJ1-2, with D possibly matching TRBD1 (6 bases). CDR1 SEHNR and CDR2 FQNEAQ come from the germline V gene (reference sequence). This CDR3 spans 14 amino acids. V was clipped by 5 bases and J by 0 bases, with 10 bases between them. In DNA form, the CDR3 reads TGTGCCAGCAGCCCCCAGGGGACTAACTATGGCTACACCTTC. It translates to CASSPQGTNYGYTF. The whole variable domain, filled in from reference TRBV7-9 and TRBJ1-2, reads DTGVSQNPRHKITKRGQNVTFRCDPISEHNRLYWYRQTLGQGPEFLTYFQNEAQLEKSRLLSDRFSAERPKGSFSTLEIQRTEQGDSAMYLCASSPQGTNYGYTFGSGTRLTVV.

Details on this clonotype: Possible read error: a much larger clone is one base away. Written as DNA, the CDR3 is TGCGCCGGCAGCCAAGAAGGGACTAGAAACATTCAGTACTTC. Its translation is CAGSQEGTRNIQYF. The chain recombines TRBV4-1 with TRBJ2-4; 8 nucleotides match TRBD2. Germline CDR1 MGHRA, CDR2 YSYEKL. The CDR3 is 14 amino acids.

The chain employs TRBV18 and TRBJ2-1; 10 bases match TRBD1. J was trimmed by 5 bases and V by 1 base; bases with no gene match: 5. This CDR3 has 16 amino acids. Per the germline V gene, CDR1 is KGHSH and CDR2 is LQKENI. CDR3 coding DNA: TGTGCCAGCTCACCACGGGACAGGGGTCCCCACAATGAGCAGTTCTTC. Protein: CASSPRDRGPHNEQFF.

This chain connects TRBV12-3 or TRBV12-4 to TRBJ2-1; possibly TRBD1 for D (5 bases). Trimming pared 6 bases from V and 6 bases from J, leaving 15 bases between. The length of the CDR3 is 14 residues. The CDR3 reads CASSYAGSPNEQFF. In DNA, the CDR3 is TGTGCCAGCAGCTATGCAGGGTCCCCCAATGAGCAGTTCTTC.

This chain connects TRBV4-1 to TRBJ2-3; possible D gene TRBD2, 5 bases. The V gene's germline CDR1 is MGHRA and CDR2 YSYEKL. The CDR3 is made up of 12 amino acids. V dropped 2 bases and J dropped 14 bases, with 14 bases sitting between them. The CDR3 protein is CASSQPGGYAYF. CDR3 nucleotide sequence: TGCGCCAGCAGCCAACCAGGAGGATACGCGTATTTT.

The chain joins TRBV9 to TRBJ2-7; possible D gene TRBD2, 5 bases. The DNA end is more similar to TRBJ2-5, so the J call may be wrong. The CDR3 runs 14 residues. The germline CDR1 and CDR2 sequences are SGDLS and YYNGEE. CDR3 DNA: TGTGCCAGCAGCTTCAGCGGTAATCAAGAGACCCAGTACTTC. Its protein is CASSFSGNQETQYF.

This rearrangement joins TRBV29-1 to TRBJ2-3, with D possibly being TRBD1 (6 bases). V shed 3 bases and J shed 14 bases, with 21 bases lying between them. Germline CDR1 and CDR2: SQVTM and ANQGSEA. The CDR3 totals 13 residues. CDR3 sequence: CSVERQADRYAYF. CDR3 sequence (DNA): TGCAGCGTTGAGCGACAGGCGGACAGATACGCGTATTTT.

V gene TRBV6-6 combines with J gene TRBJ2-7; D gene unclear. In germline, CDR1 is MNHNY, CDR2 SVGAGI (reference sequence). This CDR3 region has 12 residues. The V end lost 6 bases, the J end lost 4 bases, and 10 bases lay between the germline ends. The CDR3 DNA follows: TGTGCCAGCAGCTTTGGGTTTTACGAGCAGTACTTC. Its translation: CASSFGFYEQYF.

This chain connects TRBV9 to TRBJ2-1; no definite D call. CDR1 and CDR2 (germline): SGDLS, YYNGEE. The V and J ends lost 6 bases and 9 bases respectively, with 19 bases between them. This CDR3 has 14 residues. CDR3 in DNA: TGTGCCAGCAAAAAAAGCGACACCTACGGTGAGCAGTTCTTC. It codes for CASKKSDTYGEQFF.

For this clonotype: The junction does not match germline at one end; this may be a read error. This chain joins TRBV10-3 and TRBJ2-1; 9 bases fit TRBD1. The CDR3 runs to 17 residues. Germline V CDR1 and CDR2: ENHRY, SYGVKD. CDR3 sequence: CAISDALGQGPTYEQFF. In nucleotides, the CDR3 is TGTGCCATTAGTGATGCCCTCGGACAGGGGCCTACCTATGAGCAGTTCTTC.

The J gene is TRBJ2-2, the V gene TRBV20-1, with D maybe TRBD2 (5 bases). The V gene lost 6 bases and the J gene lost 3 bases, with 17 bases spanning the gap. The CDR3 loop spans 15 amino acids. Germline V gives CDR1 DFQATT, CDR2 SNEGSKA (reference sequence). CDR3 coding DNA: TGCAGTGCCCTCCTGCTGGGAGACTACACCGGGGAGCTGTTTTTT. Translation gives CSALLLGDYTGELFF.

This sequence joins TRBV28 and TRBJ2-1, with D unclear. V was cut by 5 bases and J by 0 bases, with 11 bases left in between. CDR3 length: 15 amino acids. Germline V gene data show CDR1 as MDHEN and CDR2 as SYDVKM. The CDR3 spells CASSPQDTSYNEQFF. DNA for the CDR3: TGTGCCAGCAGTCCCCAGGATACCTCCTACAATGAGCAGTTCTTC. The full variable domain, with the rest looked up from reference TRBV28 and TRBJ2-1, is DVKVTQSSRYLVKRTGEKVFLECVQDMDHENMFWYRQDPGLGLRLIYFSYDVKMKEKGDIPEGYSVSREKKERFSLILESASTNQTSMYLCASSPQDTSYNEQFFGPGTRLTVL.

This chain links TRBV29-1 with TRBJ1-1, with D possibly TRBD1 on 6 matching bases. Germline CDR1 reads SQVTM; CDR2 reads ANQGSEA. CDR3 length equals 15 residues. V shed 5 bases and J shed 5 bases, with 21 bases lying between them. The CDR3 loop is CSVHAPQGKFTEAFF. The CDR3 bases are TGCAGCGTTCACGCACCGCAGGGGAAGTTTACTGAAGCTTTCTTT. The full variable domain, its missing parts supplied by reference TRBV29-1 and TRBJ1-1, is SAVISQKPSRDICQRGTSLTIQCQVDSQVTMMFWYRQQPGQSLTLIATANQGSEATYESGFVIDKFPISRPNLTFSTLTVSNMSPEDSSIYLCSVHAPQGKFTEAFFGQGTRLTVV.

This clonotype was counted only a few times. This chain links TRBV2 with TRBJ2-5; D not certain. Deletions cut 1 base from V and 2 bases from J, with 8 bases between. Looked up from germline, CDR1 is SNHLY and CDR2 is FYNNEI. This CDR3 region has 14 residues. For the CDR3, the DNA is TGTGCCAGCAGTGAAGGCGCCGGACAAGAGACCCAGTACTTC. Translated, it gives CASSEGAGQETQYF.

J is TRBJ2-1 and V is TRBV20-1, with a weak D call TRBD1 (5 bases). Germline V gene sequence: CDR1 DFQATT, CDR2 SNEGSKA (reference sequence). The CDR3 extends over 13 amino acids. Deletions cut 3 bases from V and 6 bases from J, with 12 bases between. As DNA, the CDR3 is TGCAGTGCTAGTTCCAGGGTCGGCAATGAGCAGTTCTTC. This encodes CSASSRVGNEQFF.

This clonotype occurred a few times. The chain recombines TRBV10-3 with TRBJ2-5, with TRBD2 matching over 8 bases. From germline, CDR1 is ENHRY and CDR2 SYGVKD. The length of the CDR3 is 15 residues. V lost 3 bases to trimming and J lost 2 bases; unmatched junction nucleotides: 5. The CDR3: CAISEIAGPQETQYF. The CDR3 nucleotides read TGTGCCATCAGTGAAATAGCGGGGCCTCAAGAGACCCAGTACTTC.